The next 27 T cell receptor beta chains were all read from a single sample in a study of blood T cell repertoires in COVID-19. Profiled with immunoSEQ multiplex PCR; TCRdb holds only in-frame clones, not every one. Of 90,000 to 150,000 clones listed, around 86% are singletons. Sequences were obtained from peripheral blood. Receptors were obtained from an elderly man with acute or convalescent COVID-19.

The rearrangement uses TRBV10-3 and TRBJ1-2; 7 bases agree with TRBD1. Germline trimming cut 5 bases from V and 2 bases from J; bases unmatched to any gene: 5. The CDR3 totals 14 residues. Germline assignment: CDR1 ENHRY and CDR2 SYGVKD. The CDR3 DNA is TGTGCCATCAGTACCGGGACAGCCAACTATGGCTACACCTTC. Translated: CAISTGTANYGYTF.

The chain uses TRBV15 and TRBJ2-7; 10 bases fit TRBD2. V lost 1 base to trimming and J lost 2 bases; unmatched junction nucleotides: 2. The CDR3 consists of 15 residues. Germline V CDR1 and CDR2: LNHNV, YYDKDF (reference sequence). The CDR3 DNA follows: TGTGCCACCAGCAGAGTAGCGGGGGGCCCCTACGAGCAGTACTTC. Translating gives CATSRVAGGPYEQYF. Using reference TRBV15 and TRBJ2-7 for the parts outside the CDR3, the full variable domain is DAMVIQNPRYQVTQFGKPVTLSCSQTLNHNVMYWYQQKSSQAPKLLFHYYDKDFNNEADTPDNFQSRRPNTSFCFLDIRSPGLGDTAMYLCATSRVAGGPYEQYFGPGTRLTVT.

In DNA, the CDR3 is TGTGCCAGCAGTTACGCCGGGGGGGGCGCAGAGACCCAGTACTTC. It specifies CASSYAGGGAETQYF. The V gene is TRBV6-2 or TRBV6-3, the J gene TRBJ2-5; 8 nucleotides match TRBD2. With V trimmed by 2 bases and J by 4 bases, 6 bases remained unmatched. Germline CDR1 and CDR2: MNHEY and SVGEGT. The CDR3 has 15 residues.

The V and J genes are TRBV6-5 and TRBJ2-3; 9 positions match TRBD1. Germline V gene lookup returns CDR1 MNHEY and CDR2 SVGAGI. With V trimmed by 4 bases and J by 3 bases, 5 bases remained unmatched. The CDR3 has 15 amino acids. The CDR3 region has the DNA TGTGCCAGCAGTTCCTCCGGGACAGGGACAGATACGCAGTATTTT. Its protein is CASSSSGTGTDTQYF.

The gene calls are TRBV7-2 and TRBJ2-3, with TRBD2 matching 8 bases. V was clipped by 2 bases and J by 4 bases; unmatched bases: 8. Per germline, CDR1 SGHTA and CDR2 FQGNSA. CDR3 length: 16 amino acids. CDR3 in DNA: TGTGCCAGCAGCTTAAATGCGGGGGGTGGCGCAGATACGCAGTATTTT. It translates to CASSLNAGGGADTQYF.

CDR3: CASSLTGDINQPQHF. The CDR3 DNA reads as TGCGCCAGCAGCTTAACAGGTGATATCAATCAGCCCCAGCATTTT. The rearrangement uses TRBV5-1 and TRBJ1-5, with a weak D call TRBD1 (5 bases). This CDR3 spans 15 amino acids. Germline values: CDR1 SGHRS, CDR2 YFSETQ. V shed 2 bases and J shed 3 bases, with 12 bases lying between them.

The gene calls are TRBV5-1 and TRBJ2-5; D is unclear. The CDR3 runs to 11 residues. The germline V gene has CDR1 SGHRS and CDR2 YFSETQ. V was pared by 2 bases and J by 9 bases, with 8 bases between. The CDR3 reads CASSFQRAQYF. In DNA form, the CDR3 reads TGCGCCAGCAGCTTCCAACGGGCCCAGTACTTC.

This clone was seen only once. The chain carries TRBV3-1 (or the pseudogene TRBV3-2) and TRBJ2-5; D is possibly TRBD2 (6 bases). The V gene lost 1 base and the J gene lost 4 bases, with 19 bases spanning the gap. The CDR3 covers 17 residues. Germline lookup yields CDR1 LGHDT and CDR2 YNNKEL (reference sequence). CDR3 sequence: CASSQGTTGVRGETQYF. CDR3 sequence (DNA): TGTGCCAGCAGCCAAGGGACAACGGGGGTAAGAGGAGAGACCCAGTACTTC.

A single count supports this clone. The chain joins TRBV6-5 to TRBJ1-2, with D unresolved. The length of the CDR3 is 14 residues. Germline V gene sequence: CDR1 MNHEY, CDR2 SVGAGI. Trimming left V 7 bases short and J 3 bases short, with 15 bases between. CDR3 DNA sequence: TGTGCCAGCACCGACGGGGTTGACGACTATGGCTACACCTTC. Amino acid sequence: CASTDGVDDYGYTF.

The CDR3 reads CASSLGQGLATEAFF. Written as DNA, the CDR3 is TGTGCCAGCAGCTTGGGACAGGGACTCGCCACTGAAGCTTTCTTT. V and J are TRBV5-6 and TRBJ1-1, with TRBD1 matching 7 bases. The CDR3 sequence is 15 residues long. Trimming at V came to 0 bases and at J to 4 bases, leaving 6 bases not matched to a gene. Germline V gene data show CDR1 as SGHDT and CDR2 as YYEEEE.

The rearrangement joins TRBV6-5 to TRBJ1-2; D possibly corresponds to TRBD1 (5 bases). V was shortened by 7 bases and J by 6 bases, with 18 bases between the two germline ends. Germline assignment: CDR1 MNHEY and CDR2 SVGAGI. This CDR3 is 14 amino acids long. The CDR3 sequence is CASTGLPGWHGYTF. The CDR3 DNA sequence: TGTGCCAGCACGGGACTCCCAGGATGGCATGGCTACACCTTC.

The chain employs TRBV5-1 and TRBJ1-1; D gene ambiguous. The CDR3 loop spans 15 amino acids. In germline, CDR1 is SGHRS, CDR2 YFSETQ. V lost 2 bases and J lost 1, with 12 bases in between. The CDR3 DNA reads TGCGCCAGCAGCTTCGGAGGGCAGAGGAACACTGAAGCTTTCTTT. This gives the protein CASSFGGQRNTEAFF.

This clone was seen a handful of times. J is TRBJ2-2 and V is TRBV6-5, with TRBD1 identical over 10 bases. CDR3 length equals 16 residues. The germline CDR1 and CDR2 sequences are MNHEY and SVGAGI. J gave up 5 bases and V 4 bases, and 7 bases lay outside the gene matches. The CDR3 DNA reads as TGTGCCAGCAGTTCCCTTCGACAGGGGGCAACCGGGGAGCTGTTTTTT. This sequence encodes CASSSLRQGATGELFF.

The rearrangement joins TRBV14 to TRBJ2-1, with D perhaps matching TRBD1 (6 bases). Looked up from germline, CDR1 is SGHDN and CDR2 is FVKESK. CDR3 length equals 17 residues. V was cut by 1 base and J by 2 bases, with 15 bases left in between. For the CDR3, the DNA is TGTGCCAGCAGCCAAGCGGGGAACAGGGTTCCCTACAATGAGCAGTTCTTC. It yields the protein CASSQAGNRVPYNEQFF.

J is TRBJ1-4 and V is TRBV5-1; D not resolved. Germline-derived CDR1 and CDR2 are SGHRS and YFSETQ. The V end was cut by 4 bases, the J end by 0 bases, with 10 bases between. The CDR3 runs 15 residues. The CDR3 bases are TGCGCCAGCAGCAATTCAGGAACAACTAATGAAAAACTGTTTTTT. Its translation: CASSNSGTTNEKLFF.

The V call is TRBV23-1, the J call TRBJ1-2, with 8 bases matching TRBD1. TRBV23-1 is an ORF for which the function is uncertain. The CDR3 is 13 amino acids. Trimming at V came to 10 bases and at J to 6 bases, leaving 10 bases not matched to a gene. The CDR3 DNA sequence: TGCGCCATGCCCGGGGGGACAGGAGATGGCTACACCTTC. It encodes CAMPGGTGDGYTF.

This clone has at least ten counts. This chain links TRBV19 with TRBJ2-1; D unclear. Trimming stripped 2 bases from V and 5 bases from J, with 10 bases between. The CDR3 spans 14 residues. CDR1 and CDR2 (germline): LNHDA, SQIVND (reference sequence). The CDR3 DNA reads as TGTGCCAGTAGTATATTAGATCTGAACAATGAGCAGTTCTTC. Protein product: CASSILDLNNEQFF.

The chain combines TRBV29-1 with TRBJ2-7; 7 bases are shared with TRBD2. The junction had 3 bases not matched to a gene; V was cut back by 3 bases and J by 4 bases. CDR3 length: 12 residues. Looked up from germline, CDR1 is SQVTM and CDR2 is ANQGSEA. The CDR3 bases are TGCAGCGTTGAGGGGGGGAGATACGAGCAGTACTTC. This translates into CSVEGGRYEQYF.

The chain couples TRBV7-2 to TRBJ1-6; 8 nucleotides line up with TRBD1. After removal of 6 bases from V and 7 bases from J, the junction contained 5 bases not matched to a gene. The CDR3 spans 14 residues. Per the germline V gene, CDR1 is SGHTA and CDR2 is FQGNSA. The CDR3 region is CASRRGDRNSPLHF. CDR3 sequence (DNA): TGTGCCAGCAGGAGGGGGGACAGGAATTCACCCCTCCACTTT.

The rearrangement links TRBV9 to TRBJ1-5, with 7 bases that match TRBD1. J gave up 0 bases and V 0 bases, and 27 bases lay outside the gene matches. Per the germline V gene, CDR1 is SGDLS and CDR2 is YYNGEE. The CDR3 has 24 amino acids. The CDR3 sequence is CASSVVGNRGVFGGFGDSNQPQHF. The CDR3 DNA sequence: TGTGCCAGCAGCGTAGTCGGCAACAGGGGAGTATTCGGGGGCTTCGGAGATAGCAATCAGCCCCAGCATTTT.

The gene calls are TRBV6-2 or TRBV6-3 and TRBJ2-2; 11 bases fit TRBD2. Germline CDR1 MNHEY, CDR2 SVGEGT. This CDR3 has 17 amino acids. V gave up 2 bases and J gave up 4 bases; unmatched junction bases: 6. Written as DNA, the CDR3 is TGTGCCAGCAGTTACGGGACTAGCGGAAGACTCACCGGGGAGCTGTTTTTT. Translating it yields CASSYGTSGRLTGELFF.

This chain connects TRBV21-1 to TRBJ2-7; TRBD1, the table's D call, lacks a check against the DNA. TRBV21-1 is annotated as a pseudogene. CDR3 length: 16 residues. CDR3 DNA sequence: TGTGCCAGCAGCAAACTCCGGACAGGGGACATCTACGAGCAGTACTTC. Translating gives CASSKLRTGDIYEQYF.

The rearrangement joins TRBV19 to TRBJ1-1, with TRBD1 as a possible D gene (5 bases). Germline assignment: CDR1 LNHDA and CDR2 SQIVND (reference sequence). The CDR3 is 16 residues long. Trimming stripped 7 bases from V and 1 base from J, with 19 bases between. The CDR3 is CASTETGGRGNTEAFF. CDR3 coding DNA: TGTGCCAGTACCGAAACCGGGGGGAGGGGGAACACTGAAGCTTTCTTT.

This chain uses TRBV2 with TRBJ1-2; TRBD1 matches at 8 bases. V shed 5 bases and J 4 bases; nucleotides not matched to a gene: 6. Germline assignment: CDR1 SNHLY and CDR2 FYNNEI. CDR3 length: 14 amino acids. The chain's CDR3 is CASSRRGPSYGYTF. In nucleotides, the CDR3 is TGTGCCAGCAGTCGCAGGGGGCCCTCCTATGGCTACACCTTC.

The V call is TRBV7-9, the J call TRBJ2-7; 8 positions agree with TRBD1. The germline gives CDR1 SEHNR, CDR2 FQNEAQ (reference sequence). V was clipped by 5 bases and J by 1 base; unmatched bases: 4. This CDR3 contains 14 residues. The CDR3 sequence is CASSLTGVSYEQYF. Here the CDR3 DNA reads TGTGCCAGCAGCCTGACAGGGGTGTCCTACGAGCAGTACTTC.

This chain connects TRBV10-3 to TRBJ1-5; TRBD1 is a possible D gene (5 bases). The V end was cut by 3 bases, the J end by 1 base, with 7 bases between. CDR1 and CDR2 (germline): ENHRY, SYGVKD. This CDR3 has 14 amino acids. CDR3 sequence reads: CAISDRQSNQPQHF. The CDR3 nucleotides read TGTGCCATCAGTGACCGACAGAGCAATCAGCCCCAGCATTTT.

This chain connects TRBV27 to TRBJ2-5, with D uncertain. V shed 2 bases and J shed 1 base, with 14 bases lying between them. The CDR3 covers 16 residues. The V gene's germline CDR1 is MNHEY and CDR2 SMNVEV (reference sequence). Here the CDR3 DNA reads TGTGCCAGCAGTTTAAGTTTTTGGGCAGCCCAAGAGACCCAGTACTTC. It encodes CASSLSFWAAQETQYF.